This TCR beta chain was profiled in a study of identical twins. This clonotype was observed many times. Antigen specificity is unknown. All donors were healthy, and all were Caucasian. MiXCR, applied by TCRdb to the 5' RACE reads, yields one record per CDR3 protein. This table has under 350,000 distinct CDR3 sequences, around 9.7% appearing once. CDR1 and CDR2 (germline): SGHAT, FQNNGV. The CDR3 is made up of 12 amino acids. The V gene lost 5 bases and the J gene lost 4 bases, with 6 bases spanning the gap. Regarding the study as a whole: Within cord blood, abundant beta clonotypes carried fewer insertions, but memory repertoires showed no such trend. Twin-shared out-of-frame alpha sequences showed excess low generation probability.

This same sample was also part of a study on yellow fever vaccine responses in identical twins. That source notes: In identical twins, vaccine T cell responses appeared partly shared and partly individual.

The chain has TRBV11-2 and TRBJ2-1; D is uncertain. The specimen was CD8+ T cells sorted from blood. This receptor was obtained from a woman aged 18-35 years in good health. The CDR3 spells CASSPTYNEQFF. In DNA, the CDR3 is TGTGCCAGCAGCCCCACATACAATGAGCAGTTCTTC.